This T cell receptor (beta chain) derives from a study of cytomegalovirus exposure and HLA in healthy donors (dated by TCRdb to about 2017). At the level of the whole study: In an earlier analysis of under 750 of the donors, roughly 300 Gb of sequence data and about 110 million unique TCR beta sequences from about 190 million T cells were reported. An early release covering more than 500 HLA-typed donors comprised about 300 gigabases of sequencing data and around 85 million unique TCR sequences. The genetic ancestry cluster associated with self-reported Caucasian donors included about four fifths of the roughly 400 genotyped donors. The study aimed to test whether signatures of past pathogen exposure could be identified by cataloging public T cell receptors. Using immunosequencing, the study profiled T cell repertoires from fewer than 700 subjects and related those repertoires to cytomegalovirus serostatus. Besides the first cohort of 666 subjects, a separate validation cohort made up of 120 different subjects was used. To predict cytomegalovirus infection status, the study brought together high-throughput TCR immunosequencing, statistical association of individual TCRs with disease status, and machine learning. To study patterns of TCR occurrence, a later analysis re-analyzed previously published TCR beta repertoires from around 700 donors and added high-resolution HLA genotyping. In the later analysis, no new phenotypic data were used to find candidate immune exposures; instead, reliance was placed on TCR beta sequences and their occurrence across donors. An earlier analysis of some 500 of the donors used high-throughput TCR beta sequencing to judge whether each TCR beta V gene segment behaved as functional or pseudogenic. Donor age, sex, ethnicity and CMV serostatus were compiled together with the repertoire data. In a later genetic analysis, genome-wide SNP genotypes for about three fifths of the roughly 670 donors were used, and that subset was treated as a discovery cohort. Every discovery cohort repertoire had been produced on one sequencing platform. HLA typing included class I and class II loci at four-digit resolution. The number of typed donors differed by locus: about 620-640 for A, B, C, DRB1 and DQB1; some 500 for DQA1; over 600 for DPA1; and some 430 for DPB1. Four to six DR-DQ haplotypes were handled as single units for association and clustering, since linkage in the cohort was strong. Among 300 to 450 genotyped donors of the cohort, an average of about 240,000 unique TCR beta nucleotide sequences were sequenced per donor, roughly 20% of them non-productive. On the study overall, not on this receptor specifically: Because some donors lacked HLA typing at each locus, the association tests relied only on the typed subset. A cluster of highly shared sequence variants was judged likely to represent a technical artifact of the sequencing pipeline. The authors suggested that the approach could potentially be extended to other disease states and immunological phenotypes. Three of the identified cytomegalovirus-associated TCR beta chains were confirmed in vitro to be specific for cytomegalovirus antigens. An association between a missense DCLRE1C variant and V-gene and J-gene trimming of TCR beta chains was found in a later genetic analysis and replicated in an independent cohort. According to a later analysis, TCR association rates differed among HLA loci, with DRB1 alleles showing the most associated TCRs and HLA-C alleles showing the fewest. The earlier analysis of approximately 540 of the donors excluded approximately 17 rarely observed V segments, including chromosome 9 orphons, because counts were too low. The 87-base-pair reads could not distinguish some IMGT-functional V segments, including TRBV6-2 and TRBV6-3, so those segments were excluded. A later analysis found that HLA-associated TCR beta chains were more clonally expanded and had lower generation probabilities than equally common non-associated chains. Assigning TCR associations to individual alleles was difficult when HLA alleles, especially DR and DQ, strongly co-occurred. Compared with the roughly 670-donor mean, donors in an Asian-associated ancestry cluster had fewer N-insertions in productive TCRs, according to a later genetic analysis. In a later analysis, most CMV-associated TCR beta chains were found to appear HLA-restricted, with HLA associations seemingly driven largely by CMV exposure. In both the original and validation cohorts, the classifier was reported to diagnose cytomegalovirus status with high specificity and sensitivity. In the study, about 150 TCR beta chains were listed as associated with cytomegalovirus. The presence/absence analyses assumed that sequencing depth was roughly uniform across donors, and that assumption may not be true. The cohort was sequenced for TCR beta chains only, and without alpha or paired-chain data the features that could be detected were limited. Correlated functional status among segregating V segments might reflect linkage disequilibrium, but an unknown experimental factor could not be ruled out. Most TCR sequences were seen in very few donors, while some public TCRs were found in many individuals. Specific HLA alleles were associated with roughly 17,000 TCR beta sequences at a false discovery rate of 0.05 in a later analysis. In a later analysis, several top co-occurrence clusters were reported to appear linked to parvovirus B19, influenza, CMV and Epstein-Barr virus. In an earlier analysis of more than 500 of the donors, most TCR beta V segments appeared in productive rearrangements about 87% or about 30% of the time, broadly matching IMGT annotations. The only immune exposure information available for the cohort was CMV serostatus. A further reported finding was that TCR beta sequences accurately predicted the HLA-A and HLA-B alleles for most subjects in the first cohort.

The cohort consisted of fewer than 700 healthy bone marrow donors. At the time of sampling, all cohort members were nominally healthy, though unrecorded immune exposures were likely present. The donor was CMV seropositive and was included in the group of approximately 310 seropositive cohort members. A peripheral blood sample was collected from each donor, and TCR beta sequencing was performed on peripheral blood mononuclear cells. The Qiagen DNeasy Blood Extraction Kit was used to extract genomic DNA from the blood cell samples. For this chain, trimming is 4 bases at the V end and 2 bases at the J end, and the number of junction bases without a gene match is 8. In the germline V gene (reference sequence), CDR1 corresponds to MNHEY and CDR2 to SMNVEV. The cysteine opens and the phenylalanine closes a CDR3 of 16 amino acids. Only the CDR3 part of the read is kept: 48 bases, read in frame from the first base.

Details on this clone: Its recognized antigen is unknown. Per-nucleotide qualities are absent, and no much larger clonotype sits a single base away.

The library was generated by the immunoSEQ multiplex PCR assay. The multiplex PCR relied on a mix of 60 forward primers for TCR Vbeta segments and 13 reverse primers for TCR Jbeta segments. A multiplex PCR assay on genomic DNA amplified the CDR3 region of rearranged TCR beta genes. The Illumina HiSeq System was used to sequence the amplified TCR beta libraries as 87-base-pair reads. In the authors' own workflow: In a later analysis, some 80 million unique TCR beta chains were counted across the roughly 610 repertoires, and around 10 million of these chains were shared by at least two donors. Raw reads were error-corrected and collapsed into unique sequences with a nearest-neighbor algorithm that merged closely related sequences to remove PCR and sequencing errors. CDR3 sequences were aligned to IMGT reference sequences to assign V, D and J gene segments. Each retained sequence needed at least a six-nucleotide match to both a V gene segment and a J gene segment. Rearrangements were called productive when the CDR3 lacked stop codons and stayed in frame with V and J; all others were non-productive. CDR3 was defined by IMGT convention, running from the second conserved V-encoded cysteine to the conserved J-encoded phenylalanine. The earlier analysis of about 610 of the donors excluded sequences that lacked an unambiguous match to a single V gene segment. An earlier analysis of several hundred of the donors called V segments functional above 56.7% productive rearrangements and segregating when the between-donor standard deviation exceeded 5%. A statistical classification framework was built to diagnose cytomegalovirus status from the catalog of TCR beta chain sequences. A later analysis assigned V and J genes by comparing TCR nucleotide sequences with IMGT/GENE-DB human TR gene sequences. A later analysis assigned CDR3 sequences and most-parsimonious VDJ recombination scenarios with the TCRdist pipeline. A later analysis defined each TCR beta chain by its CDR3 amino acid sequence plus V-gene family, and excluded reads lacking a unique V-gene family. As a way to deal with suspected cross-contamination and a sequencing artifact, a later analysis dropped roughly 620 nucleotide sequences that were highly shared and had low generation probability. In a later analysis, a clonal expansion index was calculated for each public chain from normalized within-repertoire ranks of inferred template counts. In a later analysis, generation probabilities were computed using a VDJ recombination model fitted to out-of-frame rearrangements, and the results were checked against IGoR. Hypergeometric tests were used in a later analysis to score TCR-TCR, TCR-HLA and TCR-CMV co-occurrence, with a repertoire-size bias correction applied to the TCR pairs. A later analysis estimated false discovery rates by permuting HLA or CMV assignments 20 times. In a later analysis, co-occurring TCRs were grouped with DBSCAN, and TCRdist sequence similarity was added when clustering was performed within HLA-allele-positive subsets. Co-occurrence clustering excluded repertoires with fewer than 30,000 or more than 120,000 public chains, plus five with anomalous nucleotide sharing. TCRdb stores this immuneACCESS table with in-frame sequences only. Part of the clones is absent; in the studies checked, under half of the shortfall reflects unresolved V genes, and no reason is known for the rest. V, J and clone size are those of that table, while D and trimming were read from the DNA. The sample table lists hundreds of thousands of clones, around 76% of them with a count of one. Together, the top ten hold nearly 6% of the sample.

The material sequenced was PBMCs. This receptor chain uses TRBV27 and TRBJ2-1, with 7 bases in between that match TRBD1. This TCR was sampled from a man in his forties in good health and CMV-seropositive. The DNA sequence follows: TGTGCCAGCAGTTGGACCGGGACAGCCGCCTACAATGAGCAGTTCTTC. Protein translation: CASSWTGTAAYNEQFF.